This TCR beta chain is from a study of CD8 T cells in ankylosing spondylitis. Overall study results and limits: Blood from ankylosing spondylitis patients appeared to carry a characteristic roughly 8-variant TCR beta motif. Existing reports had already noted some motif variants in reactive arthritis synovial fluid and blood.

Library preparation for TCR beta used quantitative 5'-RACE with molecular barcodes. TCRdb re-analysed the 5' RACE reads in MiXCR, keeping a single row per CDR3 protein. The top ten hold about 42% of the sample, which has 200,000 to 250,000 distinct CDR3 sequences, about 16% seen once. Looked up from germline, CDR1 is SEHNR and CDR2 is FQNEAQ (reference sequence). This CDR3 region has 15 residues. V was trimmed by 4 bases and J by 0 bases, leaving 13 bases between them. This clonotype was counted a few times. Its antigen remains unidentified. Specimen: blood, either unsorted or a sorted T cell fraction (not recorded which). The sequence came from a male donor with ankylosing spondylitis. The rearrangement links TRBV7-9 to TRBJ2-7; D may be TRBD2 (5 bases). For the CDR3, the DNA is TGTGCCAGCAGCTGGAATTTGGAGGTCTCCTACGAGCAGTACTTC. Amino acids: CASSWNLEVSYEQYF.